This T cell receptor (beta chain) appears in the sequencing data of a study of cytomegalovirus exposure and HLA in healthy donors. Study-wide results and limits: Earlier analysis yielded a pattern in which most TCR beta V segments were productive about 90% or about 30% of the time. Most CMV-associated TCR beta chains were later found to appear HLA-restricted.

On this clone itself: Its antigen is as yet unknown.

PCR was performed using 60 Vbeta and 13 Jbeta primers. In the original workflow: Some 80 million unique TCR beta chains, 9 million to 14 million shared, were counted in a later analysis. Measured with immunoSEQ multiplex PCR; TCRdb has only the in-frame clones, and not every one. V and J calls and clone size are given by that table; D and trimming were obtained from the DNA. The sample shows approximately 100,000 clones, 75% to 80% of them seen only once. V dropped 3 bases and J dropped 2 bases, with 14 bases sitting between them. The CDR3 has 15 residues. Looked up from germline, CDR1 is SGHRS and CDR2 is YFSETQ.

Sequenced material: PBMCs. The chain has TRBV5-1 and TRBJ1-1; perhaps TRBD1 as D (5 bases). The TCR sequence derives from a man aged 55 to 70 in good health and CMV-seropositive. As DNA, the CDR3 is TGCGCCAGCAGCTCGGAAGGACACCTTAACACTGAAGCTTTCTTT. This translates into CASSSEGHLNTEAFF. The full variable domain, rest sourced from reference TRBV5-1 and TRBJ1-1, is KAGVTQTPRYLIKTRGQQVTLSCSPISGHRSVSWYQQTPGQGLQFLFEYFSETQRNKGNFPGRFSGRQFSNSRSEMNVSTLELGDSALYLCASSSEGHLNTEAFFGQGTRLTVV.